The 16 T cell receptor beta chains below come from one sample, sequenced in a study of blood T cell repertoires in COVID-19. Profiled with immunoSEQ multiplex PCR; TCRdb holds only in-frame clones, not every one. The table records a few hundred thousand clones, approximately 81% of them present only once. The sequencing input was PBMCs or T cells enriched from blood (not recorded which). The source is a woman in her forties or fifties who had been exposed to COVID-19.

The chain is built from TRBV15 and TRBJ1-2; D unresolved. The V gene lost 3 bases and the J gene lost 7 bases, with 24 bases spanning the gap. This CDR3 is built from 17 residues. The germline V gene has CDR1 LNHNV and CDR2 YYDKDF (reference sequence). CDR3: CATSSTYGYGWSGGYTF. CDR3 bases: TGTGCCACCAGCAGTACTTATGGCTACGGATGGAGTGGTGGCTACACCTTC.

The chain is built from TRBV10-1 and TRBJ2-7; TRBD1 might be the D (6 bases). V was trimmed by 7 bases and J by 0 bases, leaving 19 bases between them. CDR3 size: 16 residues. In germline, CDR1 is WNHNN, CDR2 SYGVQD (reference sequence). CDR3 loop: CASTRAVGDTSYEQYF. Written as DNA, the CDR3 is TGCGCCAGCACTAGGGCGGTGGGGGACACCTCCTACGAGCAGTACTTC.

The V gene is TRBV5-8, the J gene TRBJ1-2; D gene uncertain. The CDR3 length is 14 residues. Germline CDR1 is SGHTS and CDR2 is YDEGEE. Trimming removed 1 base at V and 8 bases at J, with 15 bases between. The CDR3: CASSLRGRLGGYTF. The CDR3 DNA reads TGTGCCAGCAGCTTGAGAGGCCGGCTTGGGGGCTACACCTTC.

The rearrangement joins TRBV7-3 to TRBJ1-1, with 7 bases identical to TRBD1. The junction had 9 bases not matched to a gene; V was cut back by 5 bases and J by 9 bases. Germline V gives CDR1 SGHTA, CDR2 FQGTGA. The CDR3 is made up of 13 amino acids. The CDR3 DNA reads as TGTGCCAGCAGCGACTCACCGGGACAGCAAGCTTTCTTT. Translating it yields CASSDSPGQQAFF.

This chain links TRBV2 with TRBJ1-1; tentatively, D is TRBD1 (6 bases). This CDR3 is 12 amino acids long. Germline lookup yields CDR1 SNHLY and CDR2 FYNNEI. V was trimmed by 7 bases and J by 1 base, leaving 7 bases between them. For the CDR3, the DNA is TGTGCCAGCATGACAGGGAACACTGAAGCTTTCTTT. Amino acid sequence: CASMTGNTEAFF.

The gene calls are TRBV12-3 or TRBV12-4 and TRBJ1-1; possibly TRBD1 for D (6 bases). Trimming cost V 8 bases and J 8 bases, with 15 bases left between them. This CDR3 is built from 12 residues. Here the CDR3 reads CASRRRGGEAFF. The CDR3 DNA sequence: TGTGCCAGCCGCCGAAGGGGGGGCGAAGCTTTCTTT.

In this sample, this clone turned up once. The J gene is TRBJ1-2, the V gene TRBV12-2; the D call in the table, TRBD1, was not verified against the DNA. TRBV12-2 corresponds to a pseudogene. This CDR3 is built from 18 residues. CDR3: CASRLDPPLGQGERGYTF. The DNA for the CDR3 is TGTGCAAGTCGCTTAGACCCACCTCTAGGACAGGGGGAACGTGGCTACACCTTC.

This clone was recorded a few times. The gene calls are TRBV12-5 and TRBJ1-3; D remains ambiguous. The V end lost 3 bases, the J end lost 4 bases, and 13 bases lay between the germline ends. Germline CDR1 is LGHNT and CDR2 is FRNRAP. CDR3 length: 15 residues. CDR3 in DNA: TGTGCTAGTGGTTTAGACCCCGAGAGGGGAAACACCATATATTTT. It codes for CASGLDPERGNTIYF.

This clone has more than one count but fewer than ten. J is TRBJ1-1 and V is TRBV10-3; tentatively, D is TRBD1 (6 bases). The germline V gene has CDR1 ENHRY and CDR2 SYGVKD. V dropped 10 bases and J dropped 6 bases, with 12 bases sitting between them. This CDR3 comprises 11 residues. In DNA, the CDR3 is TGTGCCACCCGGGGGGCCGCTGAAGCTTTCTTT. Protein product: CATRGAAEAFF.

Notes on this clone: The same CDR3 also results from other DNA sequences found in this sample. V usage is TRBV12-5 and J usage is TRBJ1-1; D call uncertain. Germline V gene data show CDR1 as LGHNT and CDR2 as FRNRAP. The CDR3 runs 12 residues. Trimming left V 5 bases short and J 5 bases short, with 9 bases between. CDR3 DNA: TGTGCTAGTGGTACCGGGAGGACTGAAGCTTTCTTT. Translation gives CASGTGRTEAFF.

V is TRBV7-9 and J is TRBJ1-1; 7 positions agree with TRBD1. There are 15 residues in the CDR3. Germline loops: CDR1 SEHNR, CDR2 FQNEAQ (reference sequence). Losses at the gene ends were 5 bases for V and 5 bases for J; bases not matched to a gene: 11. The CDR3 loop is CASSPPAGGLTEAFF. As DNA, the CDR3 is TGTGCCAGCAGCCCACCAGCAGGGGGTTTAACTGAAGCTTTCTTT.

At least ten counts were recorded for this clone. The chain joins TRBV3-1 (or the pseudogene TRBV3-2) to TRBJ2-5; tentative D call: TRBD2 (6 bases). The V gene lost 3 bases and the J gene lost 5 bases, with 22 bases spanning the gap. This CDR3 comprises 17 residues. The germline V gene encodes CDR1 LGHDT and CDR2 YNNKEL (reference sequence). This CDR3 reads CASSHPVAGRMRETQYF. In DNA form, the CDR3 reads TGTGCCAGCAGCCACCCTGTGGCGGGGCGCATGAGGGAGACCCAGTACTTC.

The genes are TRBV21-1 and TRBJ1-6; no check of the table's D call, TRBD1, against the DNA was made. TRBV21-1 is a pseudogene. The CDR3 is 19 amino acids. CDR3 protein: CASSLHGGTGDYPGSPLHF. Written as DNA, the CDR3 is TGTGCCAGCAGCCTTCACGGCGGGACAGGGGATTACCCGGGTTCACCCCTCCACTTT.

J is TRBJ2-1 and V is TRBV15; TRBD2 aligns across 11 bases. Germline CDR1 reads LNHNV; CDR2 reads YYDKDF (reference sequence). The CDR3 is made up of 15 amino acids. The trim removed 5 bases at V and 3 bases at J, leaving 3 bases unmatched. CDR3 in DNA: TGTGCCACCAGCTCTAGCGGGGGGTTCTACAATGAGCAGTTCTTC. Amino acids: CATSSSGGFYNEQFF.

The gene calls are TRBV9 and TRBJ1-2, with 9 bases that match TRBD1. The ends lost 3 bases at V and 8 bases at J; junction bases unmatched: 5. The CDR3 covers 13 residues. CDR1 and CDR2 (germline): SGDLS, YYNGEE. CDR3 amino acids: CASSARGQGGYTF. The CDR3, as DNA: TGTGCCAGCAGCGCGAGGGGACAGGGAGGCTACACCTTC. Variable domain in full (rest from reference TRBV9 and TRBJ1-2): DSGVTQTPKHLITATGQRVTLRCSPRSGDLSVYWYQQSLDQGLQFLIQYYNGEERAKGNILERFSAQQFPDLHSELNLSSLELGDSALYFCASSARGQGGYTFGSGTRLTVV.

The chain employs TRBV29-1 and TRBJ1-3; TRBD1 matches 7 bases. CDR3 length: 13 residues. CDR1 and CDR2 from the germline V gene are SQVTM and ANQGSEA. Trimming at V came to 6 bases and at J to 3 bases, leaving 5 bases not matched to a gene. CDR3 in amino acids: CSVRTGGGNTIYF. In DNA form, the CDR3 reads TGCAGCGTCCGGACAGGCGGTGGAAACACCATATATTTT.